This entry lists 32 T cell receptor beta chains sequenced from one sample in a study of T cells in Graves' hyperthyroidism and ophthalmopathy. The CDR3 regions of TCR beta were amplified from RNA transcripts. RT-PCR in the first round (using the HTBI primer set) targeted the TCR CDR3. Using its own MiXCR run on the multiplex PCR reads, TCRdb lists one record per CDR3 protein. Of more than 500,000 distinct CDR3 sequences listed, around 50% are singletons. Sequencing was carried out using peripheral blood or thyroid tissue (not recorded which). The receptors were gathered from an adult woman with Graves' disease, either hyperthyroidism or ophthalmopathy (not recorded which).

This chain joins TRBV7-9 and TRBJ1-1; no firm D call. The V end lost 1 base, the J end lost 3 bases, and 12 bases lay between the germline ends. The germline V gene encodes CDR1 SEHNR and CDR2 FQNEAQ (reference sequence). The CDR3 consists of 15 residues. CDR3 in DNA: TGTGCCAGCAGCTTAGGACCCCTAGAGCACACTGAAGCTTTCTTT. Translation gives CASSLGPLEHTEAFF. Full variable domain (outside the CDR3, taken from reference TRBV7-9 and TRBJ1-1): DTGVSQNPRHKITKRGQNVTFRCDPISEHNRLYWYRQTLGQGPEFLTYFQNEAQLEKSRLLSDRFSAERPKGSFSTLEIQRTEQGDSAMYLCASSLGPLEHTEAFFGQGTRLTVV.

This clonotype was observed many times. The CDR3 reads CASSAPMAGQETQYF. The DNA for the CDR3 is TGTGCCAGCAGCGCCCCAATGGCGGGGCAAGAGACCCAGTACTTC. The chain links TRBV6-6 to TRBJ2-5, with D possibly TRBD2 on 6 matching bases. The germline V gene has CDR1 MNHNY and CDR2 SVGAGI (reference sequence). Between the trimmed V and J ends, which lost 6 bases and 2 bases, there was a span of 16 bases. CDR3 length: 15 residues.

The chain joins TRBV7-9 to TRBJ2-2, with D tentatively TRBD1 (5 bases). The CDR3 length is 15 residues. Germline assignment: CDR1 SEHNR and CDR2 FQNEAQ (reference sequence). Trimming left V 1 base short and J 4 bases short, with 10 bases between. CDR3 in DNA: TGTGCCAGCAGCTTAGAGTGGCAGGGCACCGGGGAGCTGTTTTTT. This gives the protein CASSLEWQGTGELFF.

The V gene is TRBV20-1, the J gene TRBJ1-5; D is undetermined. Germline-derived CDR1 and CDR2 are DFQATT and SNEGSKA (reference sequence). With 3 bases removed from V and 0 bases from J, the gap between germline ends came to 9 bases. The CDR3 spans 14 residues. The CDR3 DNA reads as TGCAGTGCTAGCTCTACAGCTAGCAATCAGCCCCAGCATTTT. This translates into CSASSTASNQPQHF.

CDR3 protein: CSARDRILAGGPGEQYF. In DNA form, the CDR3 reads TGCAGTGCTAGAGATCGTATACTAGCGGGAGGGCCGGGGGAGCAGTACTTC. This chain connects TRBV20-1 to TRBJ2-7, with 13 bases that match TRBD2. Germline loops: CDR1 DFQATT, CDR2 SNEGSKA (reference sequence). The CDR3 runs to 17 residues. The V gene end was trimmed by 0 bases and the J gene end by 7 bases; junction bases not matched to a gene: 12.

This clonotype was counted at least ten times. V usage is TRBV19 and J usage is TRBJ1-5; 9 bases fit TRBD1. J gave up 4 bases and V 6 bases, and 7 bases lay outside the gene matches. Germline CDR1 LNHDA, CDR2 SQIVND (reference sequence). CDR3 length equals 15 residues. The CDR3 sequence: CASRGGTGRNQPQHF. The CDR3 DNA is TGTGCCAGTAGGGGAGGGACAGGGCGAAATCAGCCCCAGCATTTT. Looking up the rest from reference TRBV19 and TRBJ1-5 gives the full variable domain: DGGITQSPKYLFRKEGQNVTLSCEQNLNHDAMYWYRQDPGQGLRLIYYSQIVNDFQKGDIAEGYSVSREKKESFPLTVTSAQKNPTAFYLCASRGGTGRNQPQHFGDGTRLSIL.

The rearrangement joins TRBV5-1 to TRBJ1-1; D not certain. V gave up 3 bases and J gave up 5 bases, with 11 bases separating them. Germline loops: CDR1 SGHRS, CDR2 YFSETQ. The CDR3 consists of 13 residues. The CDR3 is CASSSLARTEAFF. As DNA, the CDR3 is TGCGCCAGCAGCTCTCTTGCCAGGACTGAAGCTTTCTTT.

This clonotype was counted at least ten times. The chain has TRBV6-2 or TRBV6-3 and TRBJ2-5; 8 bases align to TRBD2. The V and J ends lost 1 base and 6 bases, in that order; junction bases with no gene match: 4. CDR3 length: 14 residues. Germline V gene data show CDR1 as MNHEY and CDR2 as SVGEGT. The CDR3 DNA reads TGTGCCAGCAGTTACTGGGCGGGAGGAAAGACCCAGTACTTC. This gives the protein CASSYWAGGKTQYF.

This clonotype has just a few counts. The gene calls are TRBV9 and TRBJ1-5, with 9 bases lining up with TRBD1. Germline lookup yields CDR1 SGDLS and CDR2 YYNGEE. The CDR3 spans 15 residues. The J segment lost 4 bases and the V segment lost 4 bases, leaving 6 bases of the junction unmatched. CDR3 residues: CASSPGQGANQPQHF. The CDR3 nucleotides are TGTGCCAGCAGCCCGGGACAGGGAGCGAATCAGCCCCAGCATTTT.

The chain combines TRBV7-9 with TRBJ1-1, with D possibly matching TRBD1 (5 bases). Germline-derived CDR1 and CDR2 are SEHNR and FQNEAQ (reference sequence). This CDR3 region has 13 residues. Trimming left V 5 bases short and J 4 bases short, with 11 bases between. This chain's CDR3 is CASSRLGGTEAFF. The CDR3 DNA reads TGTGCCAGCAGCCGACTTGGGGGCACTGAAGCTTTCTTT.

The count of this clonotype is one. The chain has TRBV20-1 and TRBJ2-5; D unresolved. Trimming removed 0 bases at V and 5 bases at J, with 10 bases between. This CDR3 is built from 13 residues. The germline gives CDR1 DFQATT, CDR2 SNEGSKA (reference sequence). CDR3: CSARDQSRETQYF. Written as DNA, the CDR3 is TGCAGTGCTAGAGATCAATCCCGGGAGACCCAGTACTTC.

The chain joins TRBV28 to TRBJ1-6, with D perhaps TRBD1 (5 bases). The germline V gene has CDR1 MDHEN and CDR2 SYDVKM. The ends were cut back, 4 bases at V and 8 bases at J, with 12 bases in the middle. The CDR3 spans 14 residues. In nucleotides, the CDR3 is TGTGCCAGCAGTTACCCCCGACAGTATTCACCCCTCCACTTT. This gives the protein CASSYPRQYSPLHF. Supplemented by reference TRBV28 and TRBJ1-6, the full variable domain reads DVKVTQSSRYLVKRTGEKVFLECVQDMDHENMFWYRQDPGLGLRLIYFSYDVKMKEKGDIPEGYSVSREKKERFSLILESASTNQTSMYLCASSYPRQYSPLHFGNGTRLTVT.

This clonotype was counted only a few times. The chain is built from TRBV2 and TRBJ2-5, with TRBD2 matching over 12 bases. The CDR3 covers 14 residues. Per germline, CDR1 SNHLY and CDR2 FYNNEI. V gave up 2 bases and J gave up 5 bases; unmatched junction bases: 0. The CDR3: CASSETSGGETQYF. The CDR3 DNA follows: TGTGCCAGCAGTGAAACTAGCGGGGGGGAGACCCAGTACTTC.

This chain uses TRBV12-3 or TRBV12-4 with TRBJ1-2, with D maybe TRBD1 (5 bases). This CDR3 is built from 11 residues. V lost 8 bases and J 6 bases, leaving 10 bases between the germline ends. The CDR3 protein is CASDWDDGYTF. CDR3 bases: TGTGCCAGCGACTGGGACGATGGCTACACCTTC.

In this sample, this clonotype turned up many times. The V call is TRBV9, the J call TRBJ1-4, with D possibly matching TRBD1 (5 bases). CDR3 length: 15 amino acids. Germline V gives CDR1 SGDLS, CDR2 YYNGEE. The germline V and J ends were trimmed by 1 base and 1 base, with 8 bases remaining between them. CDR3 DNA sequence: TGTGCCAGCAGCGTATCTACAGGAACTAATGAAAAACTGTTTTTT. Residues: CASSVSTGTNEKLFF.

This chain links TRBV10-3 with TRBJ2-2; 7 bases align to TRBD2. V was clipped by 6 bases and J by 6 bases; unmatched bases: 7. Per the germline V gene, CDR1 is ENHRY and CDR2 is SYGVKD. The CDR3 has 14 amino acids. CDR3 DNA sequence: TGTGCCATCAGCGGACTAGTCTCCCCCGGGGAGCTGTTTTTT. Its protein is CAISGLVSPGELFF.

About this clonotype itself: One junction end disagrees with the germline gene, perhaps due to a read error. This chain connects TRBV28 to TRBJ2-2; 10 nucleotides match TRBD1. The V gene's germline CDR1 is MDHEN and CDR2 SYDVKM. The CDR3 loop spans 14 amino acids. CDR3: CASIDGTGVGDLFF. The CDR3, as DNA: TGTGCCAGCATAGATGGGACAGGGGTCGGGGATCTGTTTTTT.

The rearrangement links TRBV10-3 to TRBJ1-5; D is unclear. The V gene lost 6 bases and the J gene lost 4 bases, with 13 bases spanning the gap. Germline V lookup: CDR1 ENHRY, CDR2 SYGVKD. The CDR3 has 14 residues. This CDR3 is CAIRGGRGNQPQHF. CDR3 nucleotides: TGTGCCATCAGGGGAGGACGAGGGAATCAGCCCCAGCATTTT.

V gene TRBV11-3 combines with J gene TRBJ1-4; D ambiguous. V was cut by 3 bases and J by 1 base, with 12 bases left in between. CDR1 is SGHNT and CDR2 is YENEEA in the germline V gene. The CDR3 is 16 residues long. The DNA for the CDR3 is TGTGCCAGCAGCTTTACCCAGCCGCGAACTAATGAAAAACTGTTTTTT. Translation gives CASSFTQPRTNEKLFF.

V gene TRBV7-9 combines with J gene TRBJ2-7; a weak D match, TRBD2 (5 bases). Germline CDR1 reads SEHNR; CDR2 reads FQNEAQ (reference sequence). Between the trimmed V and J ends, which lost 6 bases and 4 bases, there was a span of 19 bases. The CDR3 spans 15 residues. CDR3 nucleotides: TGTGCCAGCAGTTTCTCCCCGGCGGGTACTTACGAGCAGTACTTC. Its protein product is CASSFSPAGTYEQYF.

At least ten counts were recorded for this clonotype. This rearrangement joins TRBV14 to TRBJ1-2; no firm D call. This CDR3 region has 13 residues. Trimming pared 2 bases from V and 7 bases from J, leaving 11 bases between. In germline, CDR1 is SGHDN, CDR2 FVKESK. The CDR3 DNA follows: TGTGCCAGCAGCCAATCGAGAAGTTCTGGCTACACCTTC. Translated: CASSQSRSSGYTF.

This chain links TRBV9 with TRBJ1-6; 8 bases map to TRBD1. Trimming at V came to 0 bases and at J to 7 bases, leaving 6 bases not matched to a gene. Germline V gives CDR1 SGDLS, CDR2 YYNGEE. This CDR3 contains 16 residues. CDR3 in amino acids: CASSVDSGQGNSPLHF. The CDR3 DNA reads TGTGCCAGCAGCGTAGACAGCGGACAGGGAAATTCACCCCTCCACTTT.

This clonotype was detected many times. The chain uses TRBV11-2 and TRBJ1-4; D is uncertain. The CDR3 contains 15 residues. The V gene lost 1 base and the J gene lost 8 bases, with 14 bases spanning the gap. Germline V CDR1 and CDR2: SGHAT, FQNNGV. CDR3 loop: CASSLGVQLEEKLFF. The CDR3 coding sequence is TGTGCCAGCAGCTTAGGTGTCCAATTGGAGGAAAAACTGTTTTTT.

This clonotype was recorded many times. The V gene is TRBV28, the J gene TRBJ1-2; weak D call: TRBD1 (6 bases). The CDR3 is made up of 13 amino acids. With 7 bases removed from V and 8 bases from J, the gap between germline ends came to 17 bases. Looked up from germline, CDR1 is MDHEN and CDR2 is SYDVKM. CDR3 bases: TGTGCCAGCACCCCAGGGGATCGAGCGGGCTACACCTTC. It translates to CASTPGDRAGYTF.

This chain uses TRBV28 with TRBJ2-6, with a weak D call TRBD1 (5 bases). The CDR3 is 15 amino acids. Germline V gene sequence: CDR1 MDHEN, CDR2 SYDVKM. V lost 8 bases, J lost 4 bases, and 15 bases lay in between. DNA for the CDR3: TGTGCCAGCGGGTACAGGCGTTCCGGGGCCAACGTCCTGACTTTC. Its protein product is CASGYRRSGANVLTF.

The chain carries TRBV7-9 and TRBJ1-2; D is undetermined. V was cut by 1 base and J by 1 base, with 7 bases left in between. This CDR3 contains 14 residues. The germline V gene has CDR1 SEHNR and CDR2 FQNEAQ (reference sequence). CDR3 DNA: TGTGCCAGCAGCTTAGGTACGGATAACTATGGCTACACCTTC. Translation: CASSLGTDNYGYTF.

The sample holds many counts of this clonotype. The rearrangement joins TRBV6-1 to TRBJ1-2, with D maybe TRBD1 (6 bases). V dropped 7 bases and J dropped 2 bases, with 17 bases sitting between them. Germline CDR1 and CDR2: MNHNS and SASEGT. The CDR3 has 15 amino acids. The CDR3 DNA sequence: TGTGCCAGCACCATACTGACAGGCCCCAACTATGGCTACACCTTC. It translates to CASTILTGPNYGYTF.

The CDR3 sequence is CASSTAGQPQHF. DNA of the CDR3: TGTGCCAGTAGCACCGCAGGCCAGCCCCAGCATTTT. The J gene is TRBJ1-5, the V gene TRBV19; D unresolved. This CDR3 spans 12 amino acids. Germline V gene lookup returns CDR1 LNHDA and CDR2 SQIVND (reference sequence). Trimming stripped 6 bases from V and 7 bases from J, with 10 bases between.

The sample holds one count of this clonotype. V and J are TRBV20-1 and TRBJ1-1; possible D gene TRBD1, 5 bases. With 0 bases removed from V and 5 bases from J, the gap between germline ends came to 13 bases. The CDR3 spans 14 residues. CDR1 and CDR2 (germline): DFQATT, SNEGSKA (reference sequence). DNA of the CDR3: TGCAGTGCTAGAGATGGGGGGTCTAAAACTGAAGCTTTCTTT. Its translation: CSARDGGSKTEAFF.

This clonotype has a count of ten or more. The V call is TRBV14, the J call TRBJ2-7; TRBD1 might be the D (6 bases). The CDR3 contains 16 residues. Germline V gene data show CDR1 as SGHDN and CDR2 as FVKESK. Trimming cost V 0 bases and J 5 bases, with 17 bases left between them. CDR3: CASSQDPRARGDEQYF. CDR3 in DNA: TGTGCCAGCAGCCAAGATCCGAGAGCCAGGGGTGACGAGCAGTACTTC.

The chain links TRBV10-3 to TRBJ2-3; tentatively, D is TRBD1 (5 bases). Germline V gene lookup returns CDR1 ENHRY and CDR2 SYGVKD. With 8 bases removed from V and 3 bases from J, the gap between germline ends came to 9 bases. The CDR3 consists of 12 residues. Here the CDR3 reads CAILAGTDTQYF. The CDR3 DNA is TGTGCCATCCTGGCAGGGACAGATACGCAGTATTTT.

The J gene is TRBJ1-2, the V gene TRBV20-1; the match to TRBD1 covers 8 bases. J was trimmed by 6 bases and V by 4 bases; bases with no gene match: 7. CDR3 size: 13 residues. Germline V gene sequence: CDR1 DFQATT, CDR2 SNEGSKA (reference sequence). The CDR3 is CSAKRQGSNGYTF. DNA for the CDR3: TGCAGTGCTAAGAGACAGGGGAGCAATGGCTACACCTTC.